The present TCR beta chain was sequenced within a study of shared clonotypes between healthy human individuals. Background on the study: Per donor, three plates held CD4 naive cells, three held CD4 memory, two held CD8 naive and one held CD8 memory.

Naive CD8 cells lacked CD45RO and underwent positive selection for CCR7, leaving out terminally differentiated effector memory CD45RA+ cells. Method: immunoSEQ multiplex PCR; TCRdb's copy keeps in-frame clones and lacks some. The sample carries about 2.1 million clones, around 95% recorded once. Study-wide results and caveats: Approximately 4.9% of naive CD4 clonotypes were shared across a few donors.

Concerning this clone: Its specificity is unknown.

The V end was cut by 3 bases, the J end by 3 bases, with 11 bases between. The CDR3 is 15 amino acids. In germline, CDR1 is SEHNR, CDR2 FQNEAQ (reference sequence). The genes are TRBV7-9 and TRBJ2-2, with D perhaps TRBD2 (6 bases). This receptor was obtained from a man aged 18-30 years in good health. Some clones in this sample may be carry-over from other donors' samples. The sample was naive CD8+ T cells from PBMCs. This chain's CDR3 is CASSFGGWDTGELFF. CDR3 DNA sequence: TGTGCCAGCAGCTTCGGGGGATGGGACACCGGGGAGCTGTTTTTT.